The sample holds one count of the clone carrying this TCR beta chain. TCRdb's copy holds only in-frame clones and misses some; the assay was immunoSEQ multiplex PCR. This sample has 400,000 or so clones, with 88% found just once. The data originate from a study of blood T cell repertoires in COVID-19. Study context: Researchers got acute and convalescent COVID-19 samples from the United States, Italy and Spain.

The TCR was taken from a woman between 40 and 50 years old with acute COVID-19. The sample taken for sequencing was PBMCs or T cells enriched from blood (not recorded which).

The CDR3 sequence: CASSSTTGLYGYTF. In nucleotides, the CDR3 is TGTGCCAGCAGCTCAACGACAGGGCTGTATGGCTACACCTTC. The chain uses TRBV5-4 and TRBJ1-2; 7 positions agree with TRBD1. The V segment lost 3 bases and the J segment 5 bases; nucleotides outside the gene matches: 7. The CDR3 spans 14 residues. Germline assignment: CDR1 SGHNT and CDR2 YYREEE (reference sequence).